The clone carrying this T cell receptor beta chain was seen just once. Original methodology: Researchers report that nucleated cell counts were estimated from reference gene primer amplification. TCRdb keeps only in-frame clones here, not all; method: immunoSEQ multiplex PCR. V and J calls and clone size follow that table, whereas D and trimming were derived from the DNA. The table has just over 95,000 clones, around 81% seen once. This entry comes from a study of blood T cell repertoires in COVID-19. Study context: The samples span acute and convalescent COVID-19 from the United States, Italy and Spain. In each case, the material was cDNA or gDNA derived from T cells, B-cell-depleted T cells, or PBMCs.

In germline, CDR1 is SGHNT, CDR2 YENEEA. This CDR3 contains 15 residues. V lost 1 base and J 4 bases, leaving 14 bases between the germline ends. The chain has TRBV11-3 and TRBJ2-7, with D possibly TRBD2 on 7 matching bases. Specimen: peripheral blood. The clonotype comes from a man between 60 and 75 years old with acute or convalescent COVID-19. CDR3 residues: CASSLGGGAFYEQYF. The CDR3 bases are TGTGCCAGCAGCTTAGGGGGGGGCGCTTTTTACGAGCAGTACTTC.